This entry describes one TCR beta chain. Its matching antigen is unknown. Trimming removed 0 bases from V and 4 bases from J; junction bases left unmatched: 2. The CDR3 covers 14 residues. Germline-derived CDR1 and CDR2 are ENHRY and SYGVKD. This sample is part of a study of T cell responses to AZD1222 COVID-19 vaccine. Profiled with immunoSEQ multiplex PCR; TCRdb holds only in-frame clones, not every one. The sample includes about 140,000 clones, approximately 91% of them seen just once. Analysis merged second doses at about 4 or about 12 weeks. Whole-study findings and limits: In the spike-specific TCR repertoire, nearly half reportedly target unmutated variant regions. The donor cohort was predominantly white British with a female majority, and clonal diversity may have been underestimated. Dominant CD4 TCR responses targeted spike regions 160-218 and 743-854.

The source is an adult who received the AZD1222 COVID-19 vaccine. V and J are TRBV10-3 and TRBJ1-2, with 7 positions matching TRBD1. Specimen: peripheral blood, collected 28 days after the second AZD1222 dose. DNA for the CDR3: TGTGCCATCAGTGAGTCAGGGGGCGGCTATGGCTACACCTTC. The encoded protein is CAISESGGGYGYTF.